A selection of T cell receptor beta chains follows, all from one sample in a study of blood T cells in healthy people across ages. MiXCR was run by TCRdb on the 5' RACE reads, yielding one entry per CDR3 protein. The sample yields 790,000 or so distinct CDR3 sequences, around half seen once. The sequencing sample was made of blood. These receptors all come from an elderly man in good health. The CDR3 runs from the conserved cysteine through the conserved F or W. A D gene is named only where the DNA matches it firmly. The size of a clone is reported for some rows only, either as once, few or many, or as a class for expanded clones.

CDR3nt: TGTGCCAGCAGCTACGACAGGGGAGGGAACACTGAAGCTTTCTTT
CDR3aa: CASSYDRGGNTEAFF
j_gene: TRBJ1-1
abundance: -
len: 15
v_gene: TRBV7-9
d_gene: TRBD1

CDR3nt: TGTGCCAGCAGCGCATGGGCAGATACGCAGTATTTT
CDR3aa: CASSAWADTQYF
j_gene: TRBJ2-3
abundance: -
len: 12
v_gene: TRBV7-2
d_gene: -

CDR3nt: TGTGCCAGCAGTCCGGGACTAGCGGGAGTTGAGCAGTACTTC
CDR3aa: CASSPGLAGVEQYF
j_gene: TRBJ2-5
abundance: many
len: 14
v_gene: TRBV7-2
d_gene: TRBD2

CDR3nt: TGTGCCAGCAGTGAAACAGGGAAATCTGAAGCTTTCTTT
CDR3aa: CASSETGKSEAFF
j_gene: TRBJ1-1
abundance: few
len: 13
v_gene: TRBV6-1
d_gene: -

CDR3nt: TGTGCCAGCACCCGACGATCTAACTATGGCTACACCTTC
CDR3aa: CASTRRSNYGYTF
j_gene: TRBJ1-2
abundance: -
len: 13
v_gene: TRBV6-5
d_gene: -

CDR3nt: TGTGCCGTCCCTGGACAACCGAACACCGGGGAGCTGTTTTTT
CDR3aa: CAVPGQPNTGELFF
j_gene: TRBJ2-2
abundance: -
len: 14
v_gene: TRBV6-2/TRBV6-3
d_gene: -

CDR3nt: TGTGCCAGCAGCCTTTACGGCATGAACACTGAAGCTTTCTTT
CDR3aa: CASSLYGMNTEAFF
j_gene: TRBJ1-1
abundance: few
len: 14
v_gene: TRBV7-9
d_gene: -

CDR3nt: TGCGCCAGCAGCTCCTCCGGGACGGTATCTCGCGAGCAGTACTTC
CDR3aa: CASSSSGTVSREQYF
j_gene: TRBJ2-7
abundance: -
len: 15
v_gene: TRBV5-1
d_gene: -

CDR3nt: TGCAGTGCCAGAGGGGACGACGGTGAAGCTTTCTTT
CDR3aa: CSARGDDGEAFF
j_gene: TRBJ1-1
abundance: once
len: 12
v_gene: TRBV20-1
d_gene: -

CDR3nt: TGTGCCACCAGCAGAGATCTTAATATAAGCGACAGGGTCAATCAGCCCCAGCATTTT
CDR3aa: CATSRDLNISDRVNQPQHF
j_gene: TRBJ1-5
abundance: -
len: 19
v_gene: TRBV15
d_gene: TRBD1

CDR3nt: TGTGCCACCAGCCGAGTAGGGGGGAGGGAGCAGTTCTTC
CDR3aa: CATSRVGGREQFF
j_gene: TRBJ2-1
abundance: -
len: 13
v_gene: TRBV15
d_gene: -

CDR3nt: TGCAGCGTTGTCCCAGTGGGCAATGAGCAGTTCTTC
CDR3aa: CSVVPVGNEQFF
j_gene: TRBJ2-1
abundance: -
len: 12
v_gene: TRBV29-1
d_gene: -

CDR3nt: TGCGCCAGCAGCCAAGCCCTTATACCGATCAATCAGCCCCAGCATTTT
CDR3aa: CASSQALIPINQPQHF
j_gene: TRBJ1-5
abundance: -
len: 16
v_gene: TRBV4-3
d_gene: -

CDR3nt: TGTGCCAGCAGCTCCAACGGGGGCAGGGAGACCCAGTACTTC
CDR3aa: CASSSNGGRETQYF
j_gene: TRBJ2-5
abundance: few
len: 14
v_gene: TRBV7-3
d_gene: -

CDR3nt: TGTGCCAGCAGCTTAAGCGGTAATAATGAAAAACTGTTTTTT
CDR3aa: CASSLSGNNEKLFF
j_gene: TRBJ1-4
abundance: -
len: 14
v_gene: TRBV7-2
d_gene: -

CDR3nt: TGCGCCAGCAGCCAAGATGAAGGCCACGAGCAGTACTTC
CDR3aa: CASSQDEGHEQYF
j_gene: TRBJ2-7
abundance: many
len: 13
v_gene: TRBV4-1
d_gene: -

CDR3nt: TGTGCCAGCAGACACCCAGGAGATGGCTACACCTTC
CDR3aa: CASRHPGDGYTF
j_gene: TRBJ1-2
abundance: -
len: 12
v_gene: TRBV27
d_gene: -

CDR3nt: TGTGCCAGCAGTACCGAGGGGCGGGGGGGAGACAATGAGCAGTTCTTC
CDR3aa: CASSTEGRGGDNEQFF
j_gene: TRBJ2-1
abundance: -
len: 16
v_gene: TRBV27
d_gene: TRBD2

CDR3nt: TGTGCCAGCTCACAGGGAGGCGGCTACACCTTC
CDR3aa: CASSQGGGYTF
j_gene: TRBJ1-2
abundance: few
len: 11
v_gene: TRBV3-1
d_gene: -

CDR3nt: TGTGCCAGCAGCGTAGAGTCGCTAGCGGGATTATCAGATACGCAGTATTTT
CDR3aa: CASSVESLAGLSDTQYF
j_gene: TRBJ2-3
abundance: -
len: 17
v_gene: TRBV9
d_gene: TRBD2

CDR3nt: TGCGCCAGCAGCTTGCCAGATAACTATGGCTACACCTTC
CDR3aa: CASSLPDNYGYTF
j_gene: TRBJ1-2
abundance: many
len: 13
v_gene: TRBV5-1
d_gene: -

CDR3nt: TGTGCCAGCAGCCCAGGACAGGCCGGGGGGACCCAGTACTTC
CDR3aa: CASSPGQAGGTQYF
j_gene: TRBJ2-5
abundance: -
len: 14
v_gene: TRBV7-9
d_gene: -

CDR3nt: TGCAGTGCTAGAGACCCGGTCAAGCACAATGAGCAGTTCTTC
CDR3aa: CSARDPVKHNEQFF
j_gene: TRBJ2-1
abundance: -
len: 14
v_gene: TRBV20-1
d_gene: -

CDR3nt: TGTGCCAGCAGTCCCCGGGGACAATACAATGAGCAGTTCTTC
CDR3aa: CASSPRGQYNEQFF
j_gene: TRBJ2-1
abundance: few
len: 14
v_gene: TRBV27
d_gene: -

CDR3nt: TGCAGTGCTAGAGTTAACAGAAACTATGGCTACACCTTC
CDR3aa: CSARVNRNYGYTF
j_gene: TRBJ1-2
abundance: -
len: 13
v_gene: TRBV20-1
d_gene: -

CDR3nt: TGCGCCAGCAGCCTCGGGAGGGTGGAGGATACGCAGTATTTT
CDR3aa: CASSLGRVEDTQYF
j_gene: TRBJ2-3
abundance: once
len: 14
v_gene: TRBV5-1
d_gene: TRBD2

CDR3nt: TGCAGTGCTAGATCTCTGGACAAGAAAGAGACCCAGTACTTC
CDR3aa: CSARSLDKKETQYF
j_gene: TRBJ2-5
abundance: -
len: 14
v_gene: TRBV20-1
d_gene: -

CDR3nt: TGCAGTGCTAGAGATATCGGAAGAAATGCCTATAATTCACCCCTCCACTTT
CDR3aa: CSARDIGRNAYNSPLHF
j_gene: TRBJ1-6
abundance: -
len: 17
v_gene: TRBV20-1
d_gene: -

CDR3nt: TGCGCCAGCAGCACGGACGGGGGGTTGGATTCACCCCTCCACTTT
CDR3aa: CASSTDGGLDSPLHF
j_gene: TRBJ1-6
abundance: -
len: 15
v_gene: TRBV5-1
d_gene: -

CDR3nt: TGTGCCAGCAGGGGACCGGGACAAAGCACAGATACGCAGTATTTT
CDR3aa: CASRGPGQSTDTQYF
j_gene: TRBJ2-3
abundance: -
len: 15
v_gene: TRBV12-3/TRBV12-4
d_gene: -

CDR3nt: TGCGCCAACAGCCCGGGACAGGGATCCTACGAGCAGTACTTC
CDR3aa: CANSPGQGSYEQYF
j_gene: TRBJ2-7
abundance: -
len: 14
v_gene: TRBV5-1
d_gene: TRBD1

CDR3nt: TGTGCCAGCAGCGAGGATCACGGCAGAGAGCAGTTCTTC
CDR3aa: CASSEDHGREQFF
j_gene: TRBJ2-1
abundance: few
len: 13
v_gene: TRBV9
d_gene: -

CDR3nt: TGCGCCAGCAGCCAAGATCGGTGGTTTGGGGAGCTGTTTTTT
CDR3aa: CASSQDRWFGELFF
j_gene: TRBJ2-2
abundance: -
len: 14
v_gene: TRBV4-3
d_gene: -

CDR3nt: TGTGCCAGCAGGTCGTCAGGGCGCACTGAAGCTTTCTTT
CDR3aa: CASRSSGRTEAFF
j_gene: TRBJ1-1
abundance: -
len: 13
v_gene: TRBV27
d_gene: -

CDR3nt: TGCAGTGCTGAAGGCCAACAGGGCCCCCAAGAGACCCAGTACTTC
CDR3aa: CSAEGQQGPQETQYF
j_gene: TRBJ2-5
abundance: -
len: 15
v_gene: TRBV20-1
d_gene: -

CDR3nt: TGTGCCAGCAGCTCCGTCTGGGCCGGGGAGCTGTTTTTT
CDR3aa: CASSSVWAGELFF
j_gene: TRBJ2-2
abundance: few
len: 13
v_gene: TRBV7-2
d_gene: -

CDR3nt: TGCAGTGCCGAGAACTACGAGCAGTACTTC
CDR3aa: CSAENYEQYF
j_gene: TRBJ2-7
abundance: few
len: 10
v_gene: TRBV20-1
d_gene: -

CDR3nt: TGTGCCAGCAGCTTGTTAGCGGGGGGTGAAGATGAGCAGTTCTTC
CDR3aa: CASSLLAGGEDEQFF
j_gene: TRBJ2-1
abundance: few
len: 15
v_gene: TRBV5-5
d_gene: TRBD2

CDR3nt: TGTGCCTGGAGATCCGGGCTCAATGAGCAGTTCTTC
CDR3aa: CAWRSGLNEQFF
j_gene: TRBJ2-1
abundance: -
len: 12
v_gene: TRBV30
d_gene: -

CDR3nt: TGTGCCAGCAACCGAGCGGGAGAGAGCTACAATGAGCAGTTCTTC
CDR3aa: CASNRAGESYNEQFF
j_gene: TRBJ2-1
abundance: -
len: 15
v_gene: TRBV6-5
d_gene: TRBD2

CDR3nt: TGCGCCAGCAGCCAGACCATTACAGGGCGTAGCACCGGGGAGCTGTTTTTT
CDR3aa: CASSQTITGRSTGELFF
j_gene: TRBJ2-2
abundance: -
len: 17
v_gene: TRBV5-1
d_gene: -

CDR3nt: TGTGCCACCAGTGATGGGGACGGGAAGGAGACCCAGTACTTC
CDR3aa: CATSDGDGKETQYF
j_gene: TRBJ2-5
abundance: few
len: 14
v_gene: TRBV24-1
d_gene: -

CDR3nt: TGCGCCAGCAGCTCAGGACTAGCGGCTTCCTACGAGCAGTACTTC
CDR3aa: CASSSGLAASYEQYF
j_gene: TRBJ2-7
abundance: many
len: 15
v_gene: TRBV5-1
d_gene: TRBD2

CDR3nt: TGCAGTGCCACCCTCGGGGTCCAAGAGACCCAGTACTTC
CDR3aa: CSATLGVQETQYF
j_gene: TRBJ2-5
abundance: many
len: 13
v_gene: TRBV20-1
d_gene: -

CDR3nt: TGTGCCAGCACGGGACTAGCGTCGAGCTCCTACGAGCAGTACTTC
CDR3aa: CASTGLASSSYEQYF
j_gene: TRBJ2-7
abundance: -
len: 15
v_gene: TRBV2
d_gene: TRBD2

CDR3nt: TGTGCCATCACCGTCGGGACTAGTCGTAGCGAGCAGTACTTC
CDR3aa: CAITVGTSRSEQYF
j_gene: TRBJ2-7
abundance: few
len: 14
v_gene: TRBV10-3
d_gene: TRBD2

CDR3nt: TGTGCCAGCAGCTTATCGGGCGGGGCTAGCACAGATACGCAGTATTTT
CDR3aa: CASSLSGGASTDTQYF
j_gene: TRBJ2-3
abundance: many
len: 16
v_gene: TRBV7-9
d_gene: -

CDR3nt: TGTGCCAGCAGCTCGGATACACTAGCGGGTTGCGAGCAGTACTTC
CDR3aa: CASSSDTLAGCEQYF
j_gene: TRBJ2-7
abundance: -
len: 15
v_gene: TRBV11-3
d_gene: TRBD2

CDR3nt: TGTGCCAGCACGATTGGACTAGCGGGATTCTCCGAGCAGTACTTC
CDR3aa: CASTIGLAGFSEQYF
j_gene: TRBJ2-7
abundance: -
len: 15
v_gene: TRBV6-2/TRBV6-3
d_gene: TRBD2